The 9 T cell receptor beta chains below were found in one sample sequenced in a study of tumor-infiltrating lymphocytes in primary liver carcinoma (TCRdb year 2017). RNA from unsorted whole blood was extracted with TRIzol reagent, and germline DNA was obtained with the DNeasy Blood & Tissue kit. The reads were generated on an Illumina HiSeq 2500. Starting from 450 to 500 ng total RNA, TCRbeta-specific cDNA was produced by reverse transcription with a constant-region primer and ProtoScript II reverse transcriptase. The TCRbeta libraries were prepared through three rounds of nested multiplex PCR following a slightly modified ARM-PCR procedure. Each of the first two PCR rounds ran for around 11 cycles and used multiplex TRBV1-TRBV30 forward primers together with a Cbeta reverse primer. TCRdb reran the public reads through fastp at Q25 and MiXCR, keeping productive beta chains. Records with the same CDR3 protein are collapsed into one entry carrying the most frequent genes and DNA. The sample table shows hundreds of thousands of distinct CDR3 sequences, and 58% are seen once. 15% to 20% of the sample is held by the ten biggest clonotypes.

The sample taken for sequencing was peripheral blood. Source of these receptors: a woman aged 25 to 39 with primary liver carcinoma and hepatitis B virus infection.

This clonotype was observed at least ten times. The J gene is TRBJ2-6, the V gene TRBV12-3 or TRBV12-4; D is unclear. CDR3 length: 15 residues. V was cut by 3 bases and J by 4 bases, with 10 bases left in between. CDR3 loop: CASSLSGEGANVLTF. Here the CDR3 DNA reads TGTGCCAGCAGTTTGTCCGGCGAGGGGGCCAACGTCCTGACTTTC.

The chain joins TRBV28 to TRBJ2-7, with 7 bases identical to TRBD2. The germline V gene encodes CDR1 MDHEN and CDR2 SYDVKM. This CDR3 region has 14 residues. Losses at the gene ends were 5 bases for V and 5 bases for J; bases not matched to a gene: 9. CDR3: CASSASGIIDEQYF. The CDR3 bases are TGTGCCAGCAGTGCCAGCGGGATAATCGACGAGCAGTACTTC.

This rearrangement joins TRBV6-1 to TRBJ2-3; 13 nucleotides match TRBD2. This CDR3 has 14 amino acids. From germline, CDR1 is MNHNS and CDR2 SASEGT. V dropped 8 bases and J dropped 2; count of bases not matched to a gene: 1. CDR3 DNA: TGTGCCAGCGGACTAGCGGGAGCCACAGATACGCAGTATTTT. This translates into CASGLAGATDTQYF.

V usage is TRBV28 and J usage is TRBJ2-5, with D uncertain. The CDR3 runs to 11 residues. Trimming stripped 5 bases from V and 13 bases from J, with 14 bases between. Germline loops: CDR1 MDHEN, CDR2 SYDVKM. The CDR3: CASSKDRSPYF. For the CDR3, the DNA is TGTGCCAGCAGTAAGGACCGTTCCCCGTACTTC.

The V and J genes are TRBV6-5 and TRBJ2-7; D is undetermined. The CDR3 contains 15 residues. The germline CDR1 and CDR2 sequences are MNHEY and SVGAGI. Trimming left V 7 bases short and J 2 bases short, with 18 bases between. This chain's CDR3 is CASNLVVAGPYEQYF. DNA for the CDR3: TGTGCCAGCAATTTAGTGGTCGCCGGTCCCTACGAGCAGTACTTC.

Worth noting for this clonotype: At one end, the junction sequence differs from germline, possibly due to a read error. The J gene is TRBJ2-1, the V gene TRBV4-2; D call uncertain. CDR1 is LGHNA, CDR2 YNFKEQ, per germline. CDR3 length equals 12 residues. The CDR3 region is CVSSQNDNEQFF. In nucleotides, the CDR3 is TGTGTCAGCAGCCAAAACGATAATGAGCAGTTCTTC.

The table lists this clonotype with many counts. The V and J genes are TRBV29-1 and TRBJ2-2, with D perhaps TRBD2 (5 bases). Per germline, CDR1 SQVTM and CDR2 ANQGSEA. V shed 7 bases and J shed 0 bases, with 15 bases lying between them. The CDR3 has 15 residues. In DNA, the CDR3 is TGCAGCGCCCCCCTGTCCGGGGCGAACACCGGGGAGCTGTTTTTT. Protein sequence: CSAPLSGANTGELFF.

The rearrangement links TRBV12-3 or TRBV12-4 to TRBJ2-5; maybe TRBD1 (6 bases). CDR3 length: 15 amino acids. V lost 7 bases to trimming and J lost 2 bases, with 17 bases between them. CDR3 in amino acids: CASTFQGQGQETQYF. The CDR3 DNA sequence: TGTGCCAGCACCTTTCAGGGGCAGGGTCAAGAGACCCAGTACTTC.

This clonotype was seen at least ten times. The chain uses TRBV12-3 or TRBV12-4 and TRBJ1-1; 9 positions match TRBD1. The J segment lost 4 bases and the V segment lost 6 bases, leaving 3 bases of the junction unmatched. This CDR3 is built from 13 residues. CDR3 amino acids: CASSLGQGTEAFF. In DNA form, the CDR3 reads TGTGCCAGCAGCTTGGGACAGGGCACTGAAGCTTTCTTT.